This entry concerns a single TCR beta chain. Its antigen remains unknown. This entry belongs to a study of graft-versus-host responses after intestinal transplantation. About the study: Grafts were multivisceral, liver-intestinal, or isolated intestinal. Recipients uniformly received anti-thymocyte globulin induction, followed by tacrolimus and steroids for around 3 years.

CDR1 and CDR2 (germline): LGHNA, YNFKEQ. The V and J ends lost 0 bases and 5 bases respectively, with 23 bases between them. The CDR3 consists of 19 residues. General study results and limits: After transplant, early declines in HvG clones were associated with peak levels of circulating GvH clones. Recipient marrow showed GvH clones, some seen first in ileum or blood.

Using immunoSEQ multiplex PCR, the repertoire was profiled, and TCRdb retains in-frame clones only, with some absent. The sample lists approximately 90,000 clones, around 93% occurring once. This sample comprised unstimulated CD8+ T cells sorted from spleen or lymph node cells, obtained before transplant. This TCR was sampled from a human donor who was the organ donor for an intestinal transplant. The chain carries TRBV4-2 and TRBJ2-1, with D possibly matching TRBD2 (6 bases). This chain's CDR3 is CASSQDREAYRRVHNEQFF. CDR3 nucleotides: TGTGCCAGCAGCCAAGATAGAGAGGCCTACAGGAGGGTTCACAATGAGCAGTTCTTC.